This TCR beta chain came from a study of blood T cell repertoires in COVID-19. About the study: T cells, B-cell-depleted T cells, or PBMCs supplied cDNA or gDNA.

Sequencing was performed with immunoSEQ multiplex PCR; in TCRdb, only in-frame clones are kept and a portion is missing. The table lists around 300,000 clones, 86% of them singletons. Germline CDR1 is SGHVS and CDR2 is FNYEAQ. The CDR3 loop spans 12 amino acids. Trimming cost V 3 bases and J 1 base, with 2 bases left between them. This clone was picked up a small number of times. The chain recombines TRBV7-6 with TRBJ2-3; D gene uncertain. Source material: peripheral blood. This TCR derives from a woman under 40 with active or convalescent COVID-19. The DNA for the CDR3 is TGTGCCAGCAGCTTCGGCACAGATACGCAGTATTTT. Amino acids: CASSFGTDTQYF.